The clone carrying this TCR beta chain was observed many times. Its antigen is unidentified. Isolation of naive CD8 T cells was achieved by sorting on a CD8+CD4-CCR7+CD45RA+ phenotype. The sample belongs to a study of molecular identifiers for immune sequencing clone quantification. Study conclusions and caveats: Underestimated sizes of highly expanded clones could result from identical TCR molecules that share a barcode.

TCRdb recomputed calls from the PCR reads with MiXCR, one row per CDR3 protein. Among hundreds of thousands of distinct CDR3 sequences listed, about 25% were seen once. Input material: naive CD8+ T cells from blood, with Jurkat cell RNA spiked in. Subset meaning: FACS-sorted CD8+CD4-CCR7+CD45RA+ naive T cells. This receptor was identified in a human donor in good health. Some libraries in this study had Jurkat cell RNA spiked in.

CDR3 sequence: CASSLPREKLFF. For the CDR3, the DNA is TGTGCCAGCAGTCTACCCCGCGAAAAACTGTTTTTT. The chain employs TRBV27 and TRBJ1-4, with no clear D. This CDR3 region has 12 residues. Germline V gene data show CDR1 as MNHEY and CDR2 as SMNVEV (reference sequence). Trimming stripped 5 bases from V and 8 bases from J, with 9 bases between.